One and the same sample provided the 30 T cell receptor beta chains below, sequenced in a study of blood T cell repertoires in COVID-19. Some clones are missing from TCRdb's copy, which holds only in-frame ones; the method was immunoSEQ multiplex PCR. The sample includes 240,000 or so clones, 85% to 90% of them seen just once. Material: peripheral blood. Receptors were obtained from a woman aged 40 to 50 who had recovered from COVID-19.

In the case of this clone: Relative to the germline gene, one junction end is altered; a read error may explain this. The chain recombines TRBV4-3 with TRBJ2-2; a possible D gene is TRBD2 (6 bases). CDR3 length: 13 residues. Germline V gene lookup returns CDR1 LGHNA and CDR2 YSLEER. The CDR3 reads CASSLVGSGGLVF. As DNA, the CDR3 is TGCGCCAGCAGCCTCGTCGGTAGCGGAGGGCTTGTTTTT.

The CDR3 nucleotides read TGTGCCATCAGTGGTCCCTCCCACGACCGGACCGGGGACTACGAGCAGTACGTC. Translating gives CAISGPSHDRTGDYEQYV. The V and J genes are TRBV10-3 and TRBJ2-7; maybe TRBD2 (5 bases). The V end was cut by 4 bases, the J end by 3 bases, with 25 bases between. Germline lookup yields CDR1 ENHRY and CDR2 SYGVKD. The length of the CDR3 is 18 residues.

The chain employs TRBV4-1 and TRBJ2-1; possibly TRBD2 for D (7 bases). Trimming removed 2 bases from V and 1 base from J, with 24 bases in between. This CDR3 has 20 amino acids. CDR1 is MGHRA, CDR2 YSYEKL, per germline. CDR3 sequence: CASSQFPGASGRGSYNEQFF. The DNA for the CDR3 is TGCGCCAGCAGCCAATTCCCAGGGGCTAGCGGTAGAGGTTCCTACAATGAGCAGTTCTTC.

The rearrangement uses TRBV25-1 and TRBJ1-2, with 8 bases fitting TRBD1. CDR1 is MGHDK, CDR2 SYGVNS, per germline. Unmatched junction bases numbered 10, after V lost 6 bases and J lost 7 bases. The CDR3 spans 14 residues. CDR3 nucleotide sequence: TGTGCCAGCAGGGCAGTGACAGGGGCAGGTGGCTACACCTTC. Amino acid sequence: CASRAVTGAGGYTF.

This clone came up once. The rearrangement uses TRBV5-5 and TRBJ2-3, with D perhaps TRBD2 (5 bases). The CDR3 sequence is 15 residues long. Between the trimmed V and J ends, which lost 3 bases and 2 bases, there was a span of 13 bases. Germline V gene lookup returns CDR1 SGHKS and CDR2 YYEKEE (reference sequence). The CDR3 coding sequence is TGTGCCAGCAGCTCCAACCCCGGGAACACAGATACGCAGTATTTT. This codes for CASSSNPGNTDTQYF.

This chain uses TRBV7-9 with TRBJ2-7, with D possibly matching TRBD2 (6 bases). Germline loops: CDR1 SEHNR, CDR2 FQNEAQ (reference sequence). The V gene lost 7 bases and the J gene lost 5 bases, with 15 bases spanning the gap. This CDR3 spans 13 amino acids. The chain's CDR3 is CASNPSGLHEQYV. CDR3 nucleotides: TGTGCCAGCAACCCTTCAGGACTACACGAGCAGTACGTC.

V gene TRBV6-6 combines with J gene TRBJ1-4; the match to TRBD1 covers 8 bases. CDR1 is MNHNY and CDR2 is SVGAGI in the germline V gene (reference sequence). V shed 5 bases, J shed 13 bases, and the junction held 3 bases outside the gene matches. The CDR3 has 11 amino acids. The CDR3 coding sequence is TGTGCCAGCAGTATACAGGGGGGACTGTTTTTT. Translating it yields CASSIQGGLFF.

This rearrangement joins TRBV4-3 to TRBJ2-7; 16 positions agree with TRBD2. The germline CDR1 and CDR2 sequences are LGHNA and YSLEER. CDR3 length: 18 amino acids. J lost 2 bases, V lost 0 bases, and 4 bases had no gene match. The CDR3 protein is CASSQDPGLAGGPYEQYF. DNA for the CDR3: TGCGCCAGCAGCCAAGATCCGGGACTAGCGGGAGGGCCCTACGAGCAGTACTTC.

The chain combines TRBV7-2 with TRBJ1-3; possible D gene TRBD1, 6 bases. This CDR3 spans 17 amino acids. Trimming cost V 5 bases and J 0 bases, with 17 bases left between them. Germline values: CDR1 SGHTA, CDR2 FQGNSA. CDR3 amino acids: CASSPRTAPFSGNTIYF. CDR3 coding DNA: TGTGCCAGCAGCCCCCGGACAGCTCCCTTCTCTGGAAACACCATATATTTT.

This clone was detected only once. J is TRBJ2-3 and V is TRBV3-1 (or the pseudogene TRBV3-2); TRBD1 matches 7 bases. CDR3 size: 18 residues. The germline gives CDR1 LGHDT, CDR2 YNNKEL (reference sequence). V lost 0 bases to trimming and J lost 4 bases; unmatched junction nucleotides: 13. Written as DNA, the CDR3 is TGTGCCAGCAGCCAAGATCCGGGGTCAGGGGGATCGGCAGATACGCAGTATTTT. This encodes CASSQDPGSGGSADTQYF.

The chain couples TRBV30 to TRBJ1-6; D gene ambiguous. The CDR3 length is 13 residues. Germline V gene sequence: CDR1 GTSNPN, CDR2 SVGIG (reference sequence). Trimming shortened V by 0 bases and J by 8 bases, and 8 bases separated the two germline ends. CDR3 loop: CAWSVNADSPLHF. In DNA form, the CDR3 reads TGTGCCTGGAGTGTAAATGCGGATTCACCCCTCCACTTT.

The rearrangement uses TRBV10-3 and TRBJ1-2; D unclear. The CDR3 is 12 residues long. Deletions cut 5 bases from V and 3 bases from J, with 7 bases between. The germline V gene has CDR1 ENHRY and CDR2 SYGVKD. CDR3 sequence reads: CAISQADYGYTF. CDR3 DNA: TGTGCCATCAGTCAGGCTGACTATGGCTACACCTTC.

The rearrangement uses TRBV6-4 and TRBJ2-3, with TRBD2 as a possible D gene (6 bases). Germline CDR1 and CDR2: MRHNA and SNTAGT. The CDR3 covers 14 residues. Trimming took 2 bases from V and 4 from J, leaving 10 bases between them. In nucleotides, the CDR3 is TGTGCCAGCAGTGACGGAGGGGCCGCAGATACGCAGTATTTT. It codes for CASSDGGAADTQYF.

This CDR3 is CASSPSTSDTQYF. The CDR3 DNA reads as TGTGCCAGCAGCCCAAGTACTAGCGATACGCAGTATTTT. This sequence joins TRBV12-3 or TRBV12-4 and TRBJ2-3; D is perhaps TRBD2 (6 bases). This CDR3 spans 13 amino acids. The germline V and J ends were trimmed by 6 bases and 6 bases, with 13 bases remaining between them.

For the CDR3, the DNA is TGTGCCAGCAGCCCCAGCTTGGGGCTTTACAATGAGCAGTTCTTC. As protein: CASSPSLGLYNEQFF. The genes are TRBV7-9 and TRBJ2-1; TRBD1 might be the D (5 bases). Germline V gene data show CDR1 as SEHNR and CDR2 as FQNEAQ (reference sequence). This CDR3 comprises 15 residues. V was cut by 5 bases and J by 4 bases, with 15 bases left in between.

The chain recombines TRBV28 with TRBJ1-2, with D possibly matching TRBD1 (5 bases). The CDR3 extends over 15 amino acids. Trimming took 6 bases from V and 2 from J, leaving 16 bases between them. Per germline, CDR1 MDHEN and CDR2 SYDVKM. The CDR3, as DNA: TGTGCCAGCAGGGGAGGGACGGTGGGGAACTATGGCTACACCTTC. Translating it yields CASRGGTVGNYGYTF.

The V and J genes are TRBV12-5 and TRBJ2-5; 10 nucleotides line up with TRBD1. The ends lost 1 base at V and 5 bases at J; junction bases unmatched: 10. This CDR3 region has 17 residues. Germline CDR1 and CDR2: LGHNT and FRNRAP. CDR3 nucleotide sequence: TGTGCTAGTGGTTTGGCCGTTACCGGGACAGGGGTGGAGACCCAGTACTTC. This gives the protein CASGLAVTGTGVETQYF.

The CDR3 bases are TGTGCCAGTAGTCCGTCTAGGTCAGATACGCAGTATTTT. Translation gives CASSPSRSDTQYF. V usage is TRBV19 and J usage is TRBJ2-3; unclear D gene. The CDR3 spans 13 residues. Germline values: CDR1 LNHDA, CDR2 SQIVND (reference sequence). The V gene lost 5 bases and the J gene lost 4 bases, with 10 bases spanning the gap. The full variable domain, rest sourced from reference TRBV19 and TRBJ2-3, is DGGITQSPKYLFRKEGQNVTLSCEQNLNHDAMYWYRQDPGQGLRLIYYSQIVNDFQKGDIAEGYSVSREKKESFPLTVTSAQKNPTAFYLCASSPSRSDTQYFGPGTRLTVL.

This chain links TRBV6-5 with TRBJ2-5; D possibly corresponds to TRBD1 (6 bases). Trimming shortened V by 0 bases and J by 0 bases, and 8 bases separated the two germline ends. The germline V gene has CDR1 MNHEY and CDR2 SVGAGI. The CDR3 is 15 residues long. The CDR3 region is CASSYSTGYQETQYF. In nucleotides, the CDR3 is TGTGCCAGCAGTTACTCCACAGGGTACCAAGAGACCCAGTACTTC.

This chain uses TRBV3-1 (or the pseudogene TRBV3-2) with TRBJ1-4, with 9 bases fitting TRBD1. Germline CDR1 LGHDT, CDR2 YNNKEL (reference sequence). This CDR3 spans 15 amino acids. V lost 5 bases, J lost 8 bases, and 9 bases stayed unmatched. The CDR3 spells CASSSTGGRGEKLFF. The CDR3 bases are TGTGCCAGCAGCTCGACAGGGGGTAGGGGCGAAAAACTGTTTTTT.

The V and J genes are TRBV13 and TRBJ2-1; D unresolved. V lost 1 base to trimming and J lost 4 bases, with 14 bases between them. CDR1 is PRHDT and CDR2 is FYEKMQ in the germline V gene (reference sequence). The CDR3 is made up of 16 amino acids. CDR3 nucleotides: TGTGCCAGCAGCTTAGAAGTAGCCTCGCGTTACAATGAGCAGTTCTTC. Translating gives CASSLEVASRYNEQFF.

J is TRBJ1-6 and V is TRBV11-2; D gene ambiguous. CDR1 is SGHAT and CDR2 is FQNNGV in the germline V gene. The CDR3 consists of 16 residues. V was trimmed by 0 bases and J by 8 bases, leaving 14 bases between them. CDR3 sequence: CASSLEGRVQHSPLHF. The CDR3 coding sequence is TGTGCCAGCAGCTTAGAGGGGAGGGTTCAGCATTCACCCCTCCACTTT.

This chain uses TRBV5-4 with TRBJ2-4; D is uncertain. Trimming removed 4 bases at V and 11 bases at J, with 19 bases between. The CDR3 is made up of 14 amino acids. Germline loops: CDR1 SGHNT, CDR2 YYREEE (reference sequence). The CDR3 here is CASSPPQATTVQYF. DNA for the CDR3: TGTGCCAGCAGCCCCCCCCAGGCCACCACCGTTCAGTACTTC. The full variable domain, rest sourced from reference TRBV5-4 and TRBJ2-4, is ETGVTQSPTHLIKTRGQQVTLRCSSQSGHNTVSWYQQALGQGPQFIFQYYREEENGRGNFPPRFSGLQFPNYSSELNVNALELDDSALYLCASSPPQATTVQYFGAGTRLSVL.

This chain connects TRBV24-1 to TRBJ2-3, with D possibly being TRBD2 (7 bases). This CDR3 is 16 amino acids long. Germline CDR1 is KGHDR and CDR2 is SFDVKD. Trimming took 6 bases from V and 3 from J, leaving 18 bases between them. CDR3 DNA sequence: TGTGCCACCAGTCCCAGAGGCAGGGGAGGGACAGATACGCAGTATTTT. Translated: CATSPRGRGGTDTQYF.

This clone was recorded a few times. The gene calls are TRBV24-1 and TRBJ1-5; TRBD1 matches at 7 bases. This CDR3 contains 16 residues. V was clipped by 4 bases and J by 3 bases; unmatched bases: 8. Per the germline V gene, CDR1 is KGHDR and CDR2 is SFDVKD. DNA for the CDR3: TGTGCCACCAGTGACCCCAGACAGGGCAACAATCAGCCCCAGCATTTT. It yields the protein CATSDPRQGNNQPQHF.

The chain couples TRBV18 to TRBJ1-1, with D possibly matching TRBD1 (6 bases). Germline V lookup: CDR1 KGHSH, CDR2 LQKENI. This CDR3 comprises 14 residues. V was pared by 3 bases and J by 1 base, with 9 bases between. The CDR3 reads CASSPGTQNTEAFF. The CDR3 bases are TGTGCCAGCTCACCCGGGACACAGAACACTGAAGCTTTCTTT. Filled out from reference TRBV18 and TRBJ1-1, the complete variable domain reads NAGVMQNPRHLVRRRGQEARLRCSPMKGHSHVYWYRQLPEEGLKFMVYLQKENIIDESGMPKERFSAEFPKEGPSILRIQQVVRGDSAAYFCASSPGTQNTEAFFGQGTRLTVV.

V gene TRBV7-9 combines with J gene TRBJ2-1; 9 bases are shared with TRBD2. In germline, CDR1 is SEHNR, CDR2 FQNEAQ (reference sequence). This CDR3 has 17 residues. With 5 bases clipped from V and 6 bases from J, the junction kept 14 bases outside the gene matches. CDR3 sequence reads: CASSPPWREGSPNEQFF. CDR3 coding DNA: TGTGCCAGCAGCCCTCCCTGGCGGGAGGGATCTCCCAATGAGCAGTTCTTC. The full variable domain, in which reference TRBV7-9 and TRBJ2-1 provide the parts outside the CDR3, is DTGVSQNPRHKITKRGQNVTFRCDPISEHNRLYWYRQTLGQGPEFLTYFQNEAQLEKSRLLSDRFSAERPKGSFSTLEIQRTEQGDSAMYLCASSPPWREGSPNEQFFGPGTRLTVL.

CDR3: CASSRGLAAYEQYF. CDR3 DNA sequence: TGTGCCAGCAGCCGGGGACTAGCGGCCTACGAGCAGTACTTC. V and J are TRBV14 and TRBJ2-7, with 11 bases aligning to TRBD2. This CDR3 is 14 amino acids long. Germline values: CDR1 SGHDN, CDR2 FVKESK. Trimming removed 4 bases from V and 2 bases from J; junction bases left unmatched: 1.

In nucleotides, the CDR3 is TGTGCCAGCAGCCGCCGGGACAGAACCTACAATGAGCAGTTCTTC. This encodes CASSRRDRTYNEQFF. The gene calls are TRBV3-1 (or the pseudogene TRBV3-2) and TRBJ2-1; 7 nucleotides line up with TRBD1. After removal of 4 bases from V and 2 bases from J, the junction contained 5 bases not matched to a gene. Germline values: CDR1 LGHDT, CDR2 YNNKEL (reference sequence). The CDR3 extends over 15 amino acids.

The chain joins TRBV7-2 to TRBJ1-1; D call uncertain. The germline CDR1 and CDR2 sequences are SGHTA and FQGNSA. The CDR3 has 13 residues. V lost 5 bases, J lost 6 bases, and 13 bases lay in between. CDR3 coding DNA: TGTGCCAGCAGCCCCATTAGTGAGGCTGAAGCTTTCTTT. It yields the protein CASSPISEAEAFF.